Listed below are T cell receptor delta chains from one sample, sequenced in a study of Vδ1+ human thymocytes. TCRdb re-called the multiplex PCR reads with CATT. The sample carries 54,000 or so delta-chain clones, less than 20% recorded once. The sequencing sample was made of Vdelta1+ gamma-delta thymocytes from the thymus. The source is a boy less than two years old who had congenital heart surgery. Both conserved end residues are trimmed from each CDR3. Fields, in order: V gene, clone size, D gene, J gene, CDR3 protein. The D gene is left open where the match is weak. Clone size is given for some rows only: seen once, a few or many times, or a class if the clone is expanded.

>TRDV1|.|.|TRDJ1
ALGIRWGPYTDKLI
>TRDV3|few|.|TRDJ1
AFFRPKLI
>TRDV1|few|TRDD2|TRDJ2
ALGEPRPPFPTRSLTAKLF
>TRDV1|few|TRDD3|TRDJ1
ALGEAWTWPEVLGDPLTTDKLI
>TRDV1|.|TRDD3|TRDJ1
ALGEPTLVDTRRTPDTDKLI
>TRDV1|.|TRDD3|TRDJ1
ALGDTRYWGMRQNTDKLI
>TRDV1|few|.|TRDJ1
ALGDQATGKRSELI
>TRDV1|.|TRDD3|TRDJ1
ALGELIRGWGISHQYTDKLI
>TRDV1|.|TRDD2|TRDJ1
ALGELIHPSSYRGTDKLI
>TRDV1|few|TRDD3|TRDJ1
ALGGRTGGYVTDKLI
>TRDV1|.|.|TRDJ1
ALGELGTRGVPGTDKLI
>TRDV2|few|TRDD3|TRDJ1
ACVLTCWGFTDKLI
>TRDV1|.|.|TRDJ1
ALKGLHSSSYWADKLI
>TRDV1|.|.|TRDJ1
ALGERLIGPSLHSWGTHPKLI
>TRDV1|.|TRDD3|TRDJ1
ALGELVPLTYWGMIPDKLI
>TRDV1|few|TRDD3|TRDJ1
ALGESPLLLLGESKLI
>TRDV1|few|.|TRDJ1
ALGECAPDTDKLI
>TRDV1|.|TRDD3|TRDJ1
ALGELCLITGGKELI
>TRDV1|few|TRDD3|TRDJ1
ALGEMATGGSTDKLI
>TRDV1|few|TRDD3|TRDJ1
ALGEFLGDYTDKLI
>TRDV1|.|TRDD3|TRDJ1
ALGELAAYVLGDPDKLI
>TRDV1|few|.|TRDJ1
ALGELRTTVQAGELI
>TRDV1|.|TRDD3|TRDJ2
ALGENTGVLVLGDNDLTAQLF
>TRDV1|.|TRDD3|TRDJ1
ALGELAQIITGGYTRTYTDKLI
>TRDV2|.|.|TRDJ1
ACDVTGGRYTDKLI
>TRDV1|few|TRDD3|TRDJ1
ALGGPWPGGYKYTDKLI
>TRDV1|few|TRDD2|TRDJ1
ALGELRGAFLPWGLITDKLI
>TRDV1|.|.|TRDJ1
ALGNRRAFGRVAGRQYTDKLI
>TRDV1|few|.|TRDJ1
ALGEWGATHTDKLI
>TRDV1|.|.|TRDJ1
ALGERQTRRDKLI
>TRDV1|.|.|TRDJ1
ALGVAPGADKLI
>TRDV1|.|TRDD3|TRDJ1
ALGELKVLLGDIDAPSYKLI
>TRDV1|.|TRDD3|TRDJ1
ALGEIWGSYPGDKNTDKLI
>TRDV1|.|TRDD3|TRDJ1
ALGEPSPGIQTDKLI
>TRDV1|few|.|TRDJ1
ALGALSSYWGVTDKLI
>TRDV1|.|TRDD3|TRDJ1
ALGEDRLIYVLRRGGYSI
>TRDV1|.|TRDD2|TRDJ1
ALGERPSYPYREYEDTDKLI
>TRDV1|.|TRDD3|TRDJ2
ALGEPVMGPPAHWGIIRSAQLF
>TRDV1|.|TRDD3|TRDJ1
ALGELWLRGGSHTDKLI
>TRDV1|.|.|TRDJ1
ALGEADKLI
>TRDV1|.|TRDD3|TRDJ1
ALGELKGIPYWGLNTDKLI
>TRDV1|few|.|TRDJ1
ALGAKVNWDPVYTDKLI
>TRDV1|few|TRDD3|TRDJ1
ALLNGRDKPTGGYTDKLI
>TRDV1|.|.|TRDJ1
ALGEEPFLLGWGIATDKLI
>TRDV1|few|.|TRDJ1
ALGEVGFPTRVTGRSANTDKLI
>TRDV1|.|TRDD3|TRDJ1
ALGERRPLRVLGDNRELI
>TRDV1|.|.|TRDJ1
ALGELLTRFVLLDTTDKLI
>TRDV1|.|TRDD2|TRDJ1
ALGVSSYTLRRMRADKLI
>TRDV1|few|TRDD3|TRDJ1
ALGERTTGIRSLI
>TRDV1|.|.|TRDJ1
ALGELGFLPYTDKLI
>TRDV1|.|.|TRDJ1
ALGERSPPNWDRPDKLI
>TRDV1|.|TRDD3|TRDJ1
ALGYLGGGCAETDKLI
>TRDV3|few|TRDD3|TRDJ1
ASPGLQGIPYTDKLI
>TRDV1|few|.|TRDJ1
ALGELAEIRVYTDKLI